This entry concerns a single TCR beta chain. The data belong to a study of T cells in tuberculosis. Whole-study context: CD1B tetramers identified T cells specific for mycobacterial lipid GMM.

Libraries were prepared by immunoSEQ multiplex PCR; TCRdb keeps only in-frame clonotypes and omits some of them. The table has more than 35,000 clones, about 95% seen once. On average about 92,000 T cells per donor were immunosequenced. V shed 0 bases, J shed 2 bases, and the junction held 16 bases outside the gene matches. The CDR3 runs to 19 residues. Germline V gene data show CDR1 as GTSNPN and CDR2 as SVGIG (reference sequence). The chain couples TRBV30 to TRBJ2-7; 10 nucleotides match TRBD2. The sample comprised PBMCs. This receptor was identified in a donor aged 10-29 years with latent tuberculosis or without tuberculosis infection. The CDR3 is CAWSVAIAGGTFRPYEQYF. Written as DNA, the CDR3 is TGTGCCTGGAGTGTCGCTATAGCGGGAGGTACCTTCCGGCCCTACGAGCAGTACTTC.